Listed below are T cell receptor beta chains from one sample, sequenced in a study of blood T cell repertoires in COVID-19. The table came from immunoSEQ multiplex PCR; TCRdb's copy has only in-frame clones and leaves some out. The sample includes about 440,000 clones, about 85% of them seen just once. Source material: PBMCs or T cells enriched from blood (not recorded which). The origin of the receptors is a woman between 18 and 29 years old with acute COVID-19. Both conserved end residues are part of each CDR3. D genes are given only for firm matches. Part of the rows lack a size; the others show once, few, many or a class for expanded clones.

V gene	clone size	D gene	J gene	CDR3 DNA	CDR3 protein
TRBV27	NA	NA	TRBJ2-3	TGTGCCAGCAGTCGGGTCCTCACAGATACGCAGTATTTT	CASSRVLTDTQYF
TRBV5-1	NA	NA	TRBJ2-7	TGCGCCAGCAGCTTTGGAGGGGTCGAGCAGTACTTC	CASSFGGVEQYF
TRBV30	NA	TRBD1	TRBJ1-5	TGTGCCTGGAGTAGACAGGGAGACCAGCCCCAGCATTTT	CAWSRQGDQPQHF
TRBV30	few	TRBD2	TRBJ2-7	TGTGCCTGGAGTCGACTAGCTCCCTACGAGCAGTACTTC	CAWSRLAPYEQYF
TRBV27	NA	NA	TRBJ2-5	TGTGCCAGCAGGGACACCCAAGAGACCCAGTACTTC	CASRDTQETQYF
TRBV7-2	NA	NA	TRBJ2-3	TGTGCCAGCAGCCCGGATCGGGGGCGGGAGTTACATACGCAGTATTTT	CASSPDRGRELHTQYF
TRBV2	NA	TRBD1	TRBJ1-6	TGTGCCAGCAGTCCAGGACAGGGTAGCAATTCACCCCTCCACTTT	CASSPGQGSNSPLHF
TRBV23-1	NA	TRBD2	TRBJ2-2	TGCGCCAGCCGGGGGGTAAAATTCCGGGCAGCCGACACCGGGGAGCTGTTTTTT	CASRGVKFRAADTGELFF
TRBV6-5	NA	NA	TRBJ1-5	TGTGCCAGCAGTTACGGCAGGGGCAATCAGCCCCAGCATTTT	CASSYGRGNQPQHF
TRBV7-9	NA	NA	TRBJ2-7	TGTGCCAGCAGCACTCTAGTTGGGTCCTACGAGCAGTACTTC	CASSTLVGSYEQYF
TRBV6-1	once	NA	TRBJ1-1	TGTGCCAGCAGCGAACTAAGTAGGGGCCCTATGAACACTGAAGCTTTCTTT	CASSELSRGPMNTEAFF
TRBV12-5	NA	NA	TRBJ2-2	TGTGCTAGTGGTTTAAACAGCGGGGAGCTGTTTTTT	CASGLNSGELFF
TRBV6-5	few	NA	TRBJ1-1	TGTGCCAGCAGTCGACAGGCTGTAGGCACTGAAGCTTTCTTT	CASSRQAVGTEAFF
TRBV28	NA	TRBD2	TRBJ2-1	TGTGCCAGCTGGAAGCGGGATGGCCCCTACAATGAGCAGTTCTTC	CASWKRDGPYNEQFF
TRBV5-1	NA	TRBD2	TRBJ2-1	TGCGCCAGCCGAACCGGGACTAGCAACAATGAGCAGTTCTTC	CASRTGTSNNEQFF
TRBV3-1/TRBV3-2	few	NA	TRBJ2-2	TGTGCCAGCAGCCAAAAAGGGAGCCGGTTCGAGCTGTTTTTT	CASSQKGSRFELFF
TRBV7-9	NA	TRBD2	TRBJ2-1	TGTGCCAGCAGTGGAGGACTAGCGAACGACAATGAGCAGTTCTTC	CASSGGLANDNEQFF
TRBV6-5	NA	NA	TRBJ1-2	TGTGCCAGCAGTTACTCGAGTAGGACAGACTATGGCTACACCTTC	CASSYSSRTDYGYTF
TRBV2	NA	NA	TRBJ2-2	TGTGCCAGCAGTGATTACAGACCCGGGGAGCTGTTTTTT	CASSDYRPGELFF
TRBV6-5	NA	TRBD1	TRBJ1-1	TGTGCCAGCAGCCGGACAGGAGATGAAGTGGCTTTCTTT	CASSRTGDEVAFF
TRBV7-9	NA	TRBD1	TRBJ2-7	TGTGCCAGCAGCTCCCCGGGACAGAAAGACGAGCAGTACTTC	CASSSPGQKDEQYF
TRBV3-1/TRBV3-2	NA	NA	TRBJ2-3	TGTGCCAGCAGCCAAGTGGGTACTAGTCCAGATACGCAGTATTTT	CASSQVGTSPDTQYF